This T cell receptor beta chain emerged from a study of cytomegalovirus exposure and HLA in healthy donors. Study-level points and caveats: Rarity held for most TCR sequences, but there were some public TCRs that occurred in many donors. In a later analysis, parvovirus B19, influenza, CMV and Epstein-Barr virus appeared linked to several top co-occurrence clusters.

As regards this clone: Its antigen is still unknown.

V lost 2 bases to trimming and J lost 6 bases; unmatched junction nucleotides: 5. The CDR3 totals 15 residues. From germline, CDR1 is MNHEY and CDR2 SMNVEV (reference sequence). Primers: 60 Vbeta forward and 13 Jbeta reverse. Sequencing was performed with immunoSEQ multiplex PCR; in TCRdb, only in-frame clones are kept and a portion is missing. The repertoire holds around 120,000 clones, with 70% to 80% as singletons. The sequenced sample was PBMCs. The clonotype was recovered from a woman between 35 and 50 years old in good health and CMV-seronegative. The chain has TRBV27 and TRBJ2-1, with TRBD2 identical over 9 bases. The CDR3 loop is CASSLASGLANEQFF. In DNA, the CDR3 is TGTGCCAGCAGTTTAGCCTCGGGACTAGCCAATGAGCAGTTCTTC.